This entry concerns a single T cell receptor beta chain. Clones were read by immunoSEQ multiplex PCR, and TCRdb kept only the in-frame ones, dropping some. The profile covers about 450,000 clones, with less than 80% appearing a single time and about an eighth taken by the ten largest. This sample is part of a study of shared clonotypes between healthy human individuals. The CDR3 covers 15 residues. CDR1 is SGHDT and CDR2 is YYEEEE in the germline V gene. Trimming cost V 5 bases and J 3 bases; bases outside gene matches: 9. The sequencing input was PBMCs. The clonotype originates from a woman between 35 and 50 years old in good health. Some clones in this sample may be carry-over from other donors' samples. The rearrangement uses TRBV5-6 and TRBJ2-7; 9 bases match TRBD1. In DNA, the CDR3 is TGTGCCAGCAGGCGACAGGGGGATGGAATCTACGAGCAGTACTTC. It specifies CASRRQGDGIYEQYF.